What follows are 27 T cell receptor beta chains derived from one specimen sequenced in a study of shared clonotypes between healthy human individuals. Profiled with immunoSEQ multiplex PCR; TCRdb holds only in-frame clones, not every one. The sample shows 400,000 to 600,000 clones, about 75% of them seen only once. Sequences were obtained from PBMCs. These receptors all stem from a middle-aged woman in good health. Some clones in this sample may be carry-over from other donors' samples.

This chain uses TRBV25-1 with TRBJ1-1; 7 bases are shared with TRBD1. This CDR3 has 15 amino acids. The germline CDR1 and CDR2 sequences are MGHDK and SYGVNS. J lost 6 bases, V lost 3 bases, and 10 bases had no gene match. The CDR3 is CASSDTGVLTSEAFF. For the CDR3, the DNA is TGTGCCAGCAGTGATACAGGGGTACTTACGTCTGAAGCTTTCTTT.

The rearrangement links TRBV30 to TRBJ2-7; no clear D gene. CDR3 length: 13 amino acids. Trimming removed 0 bases from V and 2 bases from J, with 8 bases in between. Germline assignment: CDR1 GTSNPN and CDR2 SVGIG (reference sequence). This chain's CDR3 is CAWSVQPTYEQYF. DNA of the CDR3: TGTGCCTGGAGTGTACAGCCCACCTACGAGCAGTACTTC.

The V and J genes are TRBV5-1 and TRBJ2-3; 7 bases map to TRBD2. The trim removed 1 base at V and 1 base at J, leaving 0 bases unmatched. The CDR3 extends over 14 amino acids. CDR1 and CDR2 from the germline V gene are SGHRS and YFSETQ. The CDR3: CASSLTSGTDTQYF. The CDR3 bases are TGCGCCAGCAGCTTGACTAGCGGCACAGATACGCAGTATTTT.

The V call is TRBV14, the J call TRBJ2-7; no clear D. Looked up from germline, CDR1 is SGHDN and CDR2 is FVKESK. The V end was cut by 2 bases, the J end by 0 bases, with 11 bases between. The CDR3 contains 15 residues. The CDR3 coding sequence is TGTGCCAGCAGCCAACGTGGCGTTAGCTCCTACGAGCAGTACTTC. This codes for CASSQRGVSSYEQYF.

V usage is TRBV7-2 and J usage is TRBJ1-3; 9 bases line up with TRBD1. V lost 1 base to trimming and J lost 7 bases; unmatched junction nucleotides: 5. CDR3 size: 15 residues. From germline, CDR1 is SGHTA and CDR2 FQGNSA. This CDR3 is CASSLEGTGSNTIYF. The CDR3 nucleotides read TGTGCCAGCAGCTTAGAAGGGACAGGGAGCAACACCATATATTTT.

A single count supports this clone. The V call is TRBV6-6, the J call TRBJ1-3; D uncertain. The CDR3 has 15 residues. Trimming cost V 4 bases and J 2 bases, with 12 bases left between them. Per germline, CDR1 MNHNY and CDR2 SVGAGI (reference sequence). CDR3 in amino acids: CASSSSRLTGNTIYF. CDR3 in DNA: TGTGCCAGCAGTTCCTCCCGGCTAACTGGAAACACCATATATTTT.

This clone was observed a single time. The rearrangement joins TRBV11-3 to TRBJ2-7; no definite D call. The CDR3 has 13 residues. The ends were cut back, 2 bases at V and 7 bases at J, with 12 bases in the middle. CDR1 SGHNT and CDR2 YENEEA come from the germline V gene. The chain's CDR3 is CASSLYPMGEQYF. The CDR3 region has the DNA TGTGCCAGCAGCTTATACCCTATGGGGGAGCAGTACTTC. Full variable domain (missing parts from reference TRBV11-3 and TRBJ2-7): EAGVVQSPRYKIIEKKQPVAFWCNPISGHNTLYWYLQNLGQGPELLIRYENEEAVDDSQLPKDRFSAERLKGVDSTLKIQPAELGDSAVYLCASSLYPMGEQYFGPGTRLTVT.

CDR3 protein: CASRWTSGKPEQYF. The CDR3 DNA sequence: TGCGCCAGCAGATGGACTAGCGGGAAACCCGAGCAGTACTTC. The V and J genes are TRBV5-1 and TRBJ2-7; 12 nucleotides line up with TRBD2. This CDR3 has 14 residues. Germline V lookup: CDR1 SGHRS, CDR2 YFSETQ. Losses at the gene ends were 5 bases for V and 6 bases for J; bases not matched to a gene: 6.

The rearrangement joins TRBV29-1 to TRBJ1-1; 12 bases align to TRBD1. CDR1 is SQVTM and CDR2 is ANQGSEA in the germline V gene. Unmatched junction bases numbered 8, after V lost 5 bases and J lost 4 bases. CDR3 length: 15 amino acids. As DNA, the CDR3 is TGCAGCGTTTCCACCGTGGGACAGGGGGCCACTGAAGCTTTCTTT. As protein: CSVSTVGQGATEAFF.

V gene TRBV5-1 combines with J gene TRBJ1-2; 7 bases fit TRBD1. The CDR3 covers 15 residues. Germline V gene lookup returns CDR1 SGHRS and CDR2 YFSETQ. The V segment lost 4 bases and the J segment 1 base; nucleotides outside the gene matches: 7. The CDR3 reads CASSPGQPGNYGYTF. CDR3 sequence (DNA): TGCGCCAGCAGCCCGGGACAGCCGGGTAACTATGGCTACACCTTC.

This clone was seen only once. V usage is TRBV5-6 and J usage is TRBJ2-2; D could derive from TRBD1 or TRBD2 (5 bases each). The CDR3 consists of 15 residues. Trimming shortened V by 2 bases and J by 2 bases, and 10 bases separated the two germline ends. Germline lookup yields CDR1 SGHDT and CDR2 YYEEEE. The CDR3 here is CASSFSGPNTGELFF. CDR3 sequence (DNA): TGTGCCAGCAGCTTTTCGGGACCCAACACCGGGGAGCTGTTTTTT.

This sequence joins TRBV7-2 and TRBJ2-2; 7 bases map to TRBD1. This CDR3 region has 16 residues. CDR1 SGHTA and CDR2 FQGNSA come from the germline V gene. V trimming: 1 base; J trimming: 7 bases; junction bases outside the gene matches: 9. CDR3 DNA: TGTGCCAGCAGCTTAGGACCGGACAGGATCCGCGGGGAGCTGTTTTTT. Protein: CASSLGPDRIRGELFF.

This clone came up once. The rearrangement joins TRBV2 to TRBJ1-2; tentatively, D is TRBD1 (5 bases). Trimming removed 6 bases from V and 2 bases from J, with 10 bases in between. This CDR3 has 13 amino acids. Germline V gene sequence: CDR1 SNHLY, CDR2 FYNNEI. The CDR3 DNA follows: TGTGCCAGCAGAGACAGTGCCAACTATGGCTACACCTTC. This translates into CASRDSANYGYTF.

CDR3 sequence: CASSVQAGGYNEQFF. CDR3 sequence (DNA): TGTGCCAGCAGCGTGCAAGCGGGAGGATACAATGAGCAGTTCTTC. This sequence joins TRBV11-1 and TRBJ2-1; 9 bases are a match to TRBD2. J lost 4 bases, V lost 5 bases, and 6 bases had no gene match. Germline CDR1 and CDR2: SGHAT and FQDESV (reference sequence). CDR3 length equals 15 residues.

V usage is TRBV7-8 and J usage is TRBJ2-7; 7 bases match TRBD1. In germline, CDR1 is SGHVS, CDR2 FQNEAQ. J gave up 3 bases and V 5 bases, and 10 bases lay outside the gene matches. The CDR3 contains 15 residues. In DNA, the CDR3 is TGTGCCAGCAGCGCCCCTTCGCAGGGGGACTACGAGCAGTACTTC. Protein sequence: CASSAPSQGDYEQYF.

The chain links TRBV9 to TRBJ1-1, with a weak D call TRBD1 (6 bases). CDR3 length: 12 amino acids. Germline-derived CDR1 and CDR2 are SGDLS and YYNGEE. The germline V and J ends were trimmed by 10 bases and 9 bases, with 19 bases remaining between them. CDR3 nucleotides: TGTGCCGCGGGGGGCCGATCCCTAAAAGCTTTCTTT. Its translation is CAAGGRSLKAFF.

V and J are TRBV6-1 and TRBJ1-6, with TRBD1 as a possible D gene (6 bases). V shed 1 base and J shed 10 bases, with 14 bases lying between them. The V gene's germline CDR1 is MNHNS and CDR2 SASEGT. This CDR3 has 15 amino acids. CDR3 bases: TGTGCCAGCAGTGAAGATGGGGGGCCAGGGTCACCCCTCCACTTT. Translating it yields CASSEDGGPGSPLHF.

The V gene is TRBV7-2, the J gene TRBJ1-2, with D unclear. V lost 5 bases and J 8 bases, leaving 18 bases between the germline ends. The CDR3 sequence is 14 residues long. CDR1 and CDR2 from the germline V gene are SGHTA and FQGNSA. CDR3 coding DNA: TGTGCCAGCAGCCCAAAGTGGTTAGGGCACGGCTACACCTTC. Its translation is CASSPKWLGHGYTF.

Only one count was recorded for this clone. The chain carries TRBV28 and TRBJ2-7; D gene unclear. The CDR3 totals 14 residues. Trimming shortened V by 2 bases and J by 7 bases, and 15 bases separated the two germline ends. CDR1 and CDR2 (germline): MDHEN, SYDVKM. This CDR3 is CASSLQQQRDEQYF. CDR3 DNA: TGTGCCAGCAGTTTACAACAGCAAAGGGATGAGCAGTACTTC.

This chain uses TRBV30 with TRBJ2-7; weak D call: TRBD1 (6 bases). Trimming shortened V by 2 bases and J by 4 bases, and 6 bases separated the two germline ends. CDR3 size: 11 residues. From germline, CDR1 is GTSNPN and CDR2 SVGIG (reference sequence). The CDR3 is CAWSQGYEQYF. The CDR3, as DNA: TGTGCCTGGAGTCAGGGGTACGAGCAGTACTTC.

The chain employs TRBV4-1 and TRBJ2-7; D is unclear. Germline CDR1 is MGHRA and CDR2 is YSYEKL. Trimming removed 4 bases at V and 1 base at J, with 14 bases between. The CDR3 is 15 residues long. The DNA of the CDR3 is TGCGCCAGCAGCCGTACTGCTAGAGTATCCTACGAGCAGTACTTC. Encoded protein: CASSRTARVSYEQYF.

V usage is TRBV6-5 and J usage is TRBJ2-7; 7 bases fit TRBD1. The CDR3 sequence is 12 residues long. The germline V gene encodes CDR1 MNHEY and CDR2 SVGAGI. Trimming cost V 5 bases and J 7 bases; bases outside gene matches: 5. The CDR3 coding sequence is TGTGCCAGCAGTACAGGGGTGGGAGAGCAGTACTTC. Amino acid sequence: CASSTGVGEQYF.

This clone was observed a few times. This chain links TRBV25-1 with TRBJ1-1; the D is unclear. This CDR3 region has 12 residues. Germline CDR1 and CDR2: MGHDK and SYGVNS. Trimming removed 1 base at V and 8 bases at J, with 8 bases between. The DNA for the CDR3 is TGTGCCAGCAGTGAATCTTTCCGCGAAGCTTTCTTT. This translates into CASSESFREAFF.

This clone was recorded only once. The chain has TRBV28 and TRBJ1-2; a weak D match, TRBD1 (5 bases). The V gene's germline CDR1 is MDHEN and CDR2 SYDVKM. V shed 6 bases and J shed 3 bases, with 14 bases lying between them. This CDR3 is 14 amino acids long. The chain's CDR3 is CASSSPGLDYGYTF. Written as DNA, the CDR3 is TGTGCCAGCAGCTCCCCGGGACTCGACTATGGCTACACCTTC.

With regard to this clone: With a much larger clone just one base away, this may be a read error. Other nucleotide sequences in the sample specify the same CDR3. The rearrangement joins TRBV20-1 to TRBJ1-3; tentative D call: TRBD1 (5 bases). The CDR3 loop spans 11 amino acids. From germline, CDR1 is DFQATT and CDR2 SNEGSKA (reference sequence). V dropped 4 bases and J dropped 13 bases, with 14 bases sitting between them. The chain's CDR3 is CSANQGSTIYF. CDR3 DNA: TGCAGTGCTAACCAGGGAAGCACTATATATTTT.

This clone appeared once. Within the sample, other DNA sequences also encode this same CDR3. The gene calls are TRBV4-1 and TRBJ2-7, with a weak D call TRBD1 (6 bases). This CDR3 region has 14 residues. Trimming removed 1 base from V and 3 bases from J, with 10 bases in between. CDR1 is MGHRA, CDR2 YSYEKL, per germline. CDR3 sequence (DNA): TGCGCCAGCAGCCAAGTGCAGGGGAGCTACGAGCAGTACTTC. Translated: CASSQVQGSYEQYF.

The rearrangement links TRBV1 to TRBJ2-5; TRBD1 is the table's D call and was not checked against the DNA. The J call is doubtful: the DNA matches TRBJ2-7 better. TRBV1 is a pseudogene locus. This CDR3 is built from 15 residues. The DNA of the CDR3 is TGCACCAGCAGCCAACGGCCTTACACAGCCTACGAGCAGTACTTC. Translated, it gives CTSSQRPYTAYEQYF.